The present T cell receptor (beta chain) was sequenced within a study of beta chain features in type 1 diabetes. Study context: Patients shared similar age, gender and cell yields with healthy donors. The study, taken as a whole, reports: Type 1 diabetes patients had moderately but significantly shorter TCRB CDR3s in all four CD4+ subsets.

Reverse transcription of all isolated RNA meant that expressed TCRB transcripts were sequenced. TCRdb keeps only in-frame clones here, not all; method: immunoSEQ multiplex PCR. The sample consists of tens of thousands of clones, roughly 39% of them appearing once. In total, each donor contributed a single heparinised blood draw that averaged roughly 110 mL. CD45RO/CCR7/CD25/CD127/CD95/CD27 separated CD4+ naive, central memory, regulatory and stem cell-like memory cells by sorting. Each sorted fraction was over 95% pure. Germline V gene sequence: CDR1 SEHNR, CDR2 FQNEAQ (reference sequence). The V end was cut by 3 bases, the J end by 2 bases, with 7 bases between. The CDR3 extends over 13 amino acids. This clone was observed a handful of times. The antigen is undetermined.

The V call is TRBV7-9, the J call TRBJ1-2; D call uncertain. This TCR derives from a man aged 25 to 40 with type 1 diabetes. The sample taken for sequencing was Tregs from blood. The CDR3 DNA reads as TGTGCCAGCAGCTTTGGGGAGAACTATGGCTACACCTTC. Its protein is CASSFGENYGYTF.